The 15 T cell receptor beta chains given below trace back to one sample, sequenced in a study of cytomegalovirus exposure and HLA in healthy donors (TCRdb year 2017). The library was built by means of the immunoSEQ multiplex PCR assay. A mixture of 60 forward primers for TCR Vbeta segments and 13 reverse primers for TCR Jbeta segments was used in the multiplex PCR. TCRdb took this table from immuneACCESS and kept in-frame rearrangements with V and J called. Such tables lack part of the clones; where checked against another copy, unresolved V genes explain under half of the gap, and the rest is unexplained. The sample yields roughly 150,000 clones; approximately 80% were counted once. The leading ten clones occupy 1.2% of the sample. The specimen was PBMCs. The receptors stem from a boy younger than 10 in good health and CMV-seronegative.

V is TRBV7-9 and J is TRBJ1-1, with D tentatively TRBD1 (5 bases). The V end was cut by 5 bases, the J end by 3 bases, with 16 bases between. The CDR3 totals 15 residues. CDR1 is SEHNR, CDR2 FQNEAQ, per germline (reference sequence). The DNA for the CDR3 is TGTGCCAGCAGCCCGATTAGGGGCGCGGACACTGAAGCTTTCTTT. Translated: CASSPIRGADTEAFF. The whole variable domain, filled in from reference TRBV7-9 and TRBJ1-1, reads DTGVSQNPRHKITKRGQNVTFRCDPISEHNRLYWYRQTLGQGPEFLTYFQNEAQLEKSRLLSDRFSAERPKGSFSTLEIQRTEQGDSAMYLCASSPIRGADTEAFFGQGTRLTVV.

This chain joins TRBV11-2 and TRBJ1-1; D gene unclear. Germline lookup yields CDR1 SGHAT and CDR2 FQNNGV. The V end lost 0 bases, the J end lost 1 base, and 9 bases lay between the germline ends. The CDR3 runs to 15 residues. CDR3 sequence: CASSLETTWNTEAFF. In nucleotides, the CDR3 is TGTGCCAGCAGCTTAGAGACAACTTGGAACACTGAAGCTTTCTTT.

The chain links TRBV28 to TRBJ2-7; 11 nucleotides agree with TRBD2. Germline V CDR1 and CDR2: MDHEN, SYDVKM. This CDR3 contains 15 residues. V was pared by 5 bases and J by 1 base, with 4 bases of the junction left unmatched. CDR3 nucleotides: TGTGCCAGCAGTACTACTAGCGGGAGTTCCTACGAGCAGTACTTC. Encoded protein: CASSTTSGSSYEQYF.

This chain connects TRBV10-2 to TRBJ1-2; a weak D match, TRBD1 (6 bases). Trimming removed 6 bases at V and 1 base at J, with 21 bases between. This CDR3 is built from 17 residues. In germline, CDR1 is WSHSY, CDR2 SAAADI. DNA for the CDR3: TGCGCCAGCAGAGGCCCCTTCGACAGGTCTTATAACTATGGCTACACCTTC. Amino acid sequence: CASRGPFDRSYNYGYTF.

This chain connects TRBV25-1 to TRBJ1-4, with no clear D. The CDR3 has 13 amino acids. Germline V gene sequence: CDR1 MGHDK, CDR2 SYGVNS. Deletions cut 3 bases from V and 4 bases from J, with 6 bases between. This CDR3 is CASSDSFNEKLFF. Written as DNA, the CDR3 is TGTGCCAGCAGTGACAGTTTTAATGAAAAACTGTTTTTT.

The V gene is TRBV4-3, the J gene TRBJ2-5; weak D call: TRBD2 (6 bases). Trimming removed 4 bases from V and 5 bases from J, with 17 bases in between. The CDR3 spans 15 residues. Germline values: CDR1 LGHNA, CDR2 YSLEER. The CDR3 here is CASSREEGSAETQYF. The CDR3 nucleotides are TGCGCCAGCAGCCGGGAGGAAGGGAGCGCCGAGACCCAGTACTTC.

This clone has a handful of counts. The rearrangement links TRBV20-1 to TRBJ2-1, with D tentatively TRBD2 (6 bases). This CDR3 contains 10 residues. V dropped 5 bases and J dropped 9 bases, with 8 bases sitting between them. Germline CDR1 and CDR2: DFQATT and SNEGSKA (reference sequence). CDR3 nucleotides: TGCAGTGCTTCGGGACTTGAGCAGTTCTTC. It codes for CSASGLEQFF.

This clone was picked up one time. The chain couples TRBV5-1 to TRBJ2-1, with a tentative D call TRBD2 (6 bases). Germline V CDR1 and CDR2: SGHRS, YFSETQ. V lost 6 bases, J lost 9 bases, and 22 bases lay in between. The CDR3 is made up of 15 amino acids. As DNA, the CDR3 is TGCGCCAGCACCCCTACTTTAGCGGAGTTGGGTGAGCAGTTCTTC. It codes for CASTPTLAELGEQFF.

The chain uses TRBV27 and TRBJ2-7; 8 nucleotides align to TRBD1. V shed 5 bases, J shed 3 bases, and the junction held 9 bases outside the gene matches. The germline CDR1 and CDR2 sequences are MNHEY and SMNVEV (reference sequence). The CDR3 contains 15 residues. CDR3 bases: TGTGCCAGCAGTCCCACCGGACAGGGACTCTACGAGCAGTACTTC. Translated, it gives CASSPTGQGLYEQYF.

The count of this clone is one. The chain carries TRBV6-6 and TRBJ2-6; 7 nucleotides agree with TRBD2. The J segment lost 2 bases and the V segment lost 4 bases, leaving 5 bases of the junction unmatched. The CDR3 totals 16 residues. From germline, CDR1 is MNHNY and CDR2 SVGAGI (reference sequence). The CDR3 is CASSLKAGTGANVLTF. The CDR3, as DNA: TGTGCCAGCAGTTTAAAAGCGGGAACTGGGGCCAACGTCCTGACTTTC.

The rearrangement uses TRBV7-2 and TRBJ1-1, with D tentatively TRBD1 (5 bases). The germline CDR1 and CDR2 sequences are SGHTA and FQGNSA. The CDR3 contains 16 residues. V was cut by 3 bases and J by 1 base, with 15 bases left in between. CDR3 DNA sequence: TGTGCCAGCAGCTTCCCCGTGTGGGGCGAGAACACTGAAGCTTTCTTT. It encodes CASSFPVWGENTEAFF.

V and J are TRBV27 and TRBJ1-5; D is unresolved. The CDR3 is 15 residues long. Germline CDR1 is MNHEY and CDR2 is SMNVEV (reference sequence). V was trimmed by 0 bases and J by 7 bases, leaving 13 bases between them. As DNA, the CDR3 is TGTGCCAGCAGTTTATCTGGTGACGCTAGCCAGCCCCAGCATTTT. Its protein is CASSLSGDASQPQHF.

The V call is TRBV19, the J call TRBJ1-5; 7 nucleotides agree with TRBD1. V lost 5 bases to trimming and J lost 3 bases; unmatched junction nucleotides: 4. The CDR3 is 14 residues long. Germline values: CDR1 LNHDA, CDR2 SQIVND (reference sequence). CDR3 DNA: TGTGCCAGTAGTGGACAGGTCAACAATCAGCCCCAGCATTTT. It yields the protein CASSGQVNNQPQHF.

This sequence joins TRBV19 and TRBJ2-2, with a possible D match to TRBD2 (5 bases). The V and J ends lost 3 bases and 3 bases respectively, with 14 bases between them. This CDR3 has 16 amino acids. Germline-derived CDR1 and CDR2 are LNHDA and SQIVND (reference sequence). CDR3 sequence: CASSIRLLRDTGELFF. CDR3 DNA sequence: TGTGCCAGTAGTATCCGACTTCTGAGGGACACCGGGGAGCTGTTTTTT. The variable domain in full, with the rest retrieved from reference TRBV19 and TRBJ2-2, is DGGITQSPKYLFRKEGQNVTLSCEQNLNHDAMYWYRQDPGQGLRLIYYSQIVNDFQKGDIAEGYSVSREKKESFPLTVTSAQKNPTAFYLCASSIRLLRDTGELFFGEGSRLTVL.

The V and J genes are TRBV5-4 and TRBJ1-1; D gene uncertain. CDR3 length equals 16 residues. Deletions cut 2 bases from V and 3 bases from J, with 17 bases between. CDR1 and CDR2 (germline): SGHNT, YYREEE (reference sequence). The CDR3 sequence: CASSLGLRVGDTEAFF. The CDR3 coding sequence is TGTGCCAGCAGCTTAGGACTGAGGGTCGGGGACACTGAAGCTTTCTTT.